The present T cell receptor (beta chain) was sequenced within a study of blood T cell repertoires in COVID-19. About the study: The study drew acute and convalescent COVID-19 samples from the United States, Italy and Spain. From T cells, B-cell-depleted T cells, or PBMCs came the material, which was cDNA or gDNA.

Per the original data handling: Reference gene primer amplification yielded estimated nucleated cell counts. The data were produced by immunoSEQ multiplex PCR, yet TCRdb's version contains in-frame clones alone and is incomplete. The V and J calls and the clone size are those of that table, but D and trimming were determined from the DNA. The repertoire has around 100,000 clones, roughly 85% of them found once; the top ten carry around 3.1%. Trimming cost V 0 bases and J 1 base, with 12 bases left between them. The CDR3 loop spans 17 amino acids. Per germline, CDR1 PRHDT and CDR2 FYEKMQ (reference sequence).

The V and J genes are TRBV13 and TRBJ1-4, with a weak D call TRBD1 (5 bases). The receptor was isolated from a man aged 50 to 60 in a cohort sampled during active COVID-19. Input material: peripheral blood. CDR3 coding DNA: TGTGCCAGCAGCTTAGGTATAGTCAGGGAAACTAATGAAAAACTGTTTTTT. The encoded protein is CASSLGIVRETNEKLFF.